The following is a T cell receptor beta chain sequence with its context. Profiling relied on immunoSEQ multiplex PCR, and the TCRdb table lists in-frame clones only, not all of them. Of tens of thousands of clones listed, more than 85% are singletons. The CDR3 totals 14 residues. V dropped 3 bases and J dropped 6 bases, with 11 bases sitting between them. Germline lookup yields CDR1 MNHEY and CDR2 SMNVEV (reference sequence). These data originate in a study of control samples from healthy donors and cancer patients. The specimen sequenced was PBMCs. J is TRBJ2-2 and V is TRBV27; the D is unclear. The receptor was derived from a young man with colorectal cancer. The CDR3: CASSFLNGAGELFF. The CDR3 coding sequence is TGTGCCAGCAGTTTCCTAAACGGAGCCGGGGAGCTGTTTTTT.